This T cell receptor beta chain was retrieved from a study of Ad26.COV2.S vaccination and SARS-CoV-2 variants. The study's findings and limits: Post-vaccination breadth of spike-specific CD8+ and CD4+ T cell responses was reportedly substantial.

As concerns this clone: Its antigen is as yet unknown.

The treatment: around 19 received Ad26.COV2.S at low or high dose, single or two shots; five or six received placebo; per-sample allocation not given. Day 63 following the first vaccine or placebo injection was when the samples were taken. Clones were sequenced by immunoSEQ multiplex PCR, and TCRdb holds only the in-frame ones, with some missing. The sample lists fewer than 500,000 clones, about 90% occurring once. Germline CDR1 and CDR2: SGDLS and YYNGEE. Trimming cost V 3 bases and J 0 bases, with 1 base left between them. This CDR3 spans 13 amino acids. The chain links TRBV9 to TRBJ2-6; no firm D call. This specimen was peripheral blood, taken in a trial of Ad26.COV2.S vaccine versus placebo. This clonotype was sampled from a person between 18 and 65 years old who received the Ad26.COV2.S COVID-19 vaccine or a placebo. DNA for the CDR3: TGTGCCAGCAGCGACTCTGGGGCCAACGTCCTGACTTTC. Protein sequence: CASSDSGANVLTF.